The source of this TCR beta chain is a study of CD8+ T cells in alopecia areata. V dropped 1 base and J dropped 3 bases, with 13 bases sitting between them. Germline lookup yields CDR1 SEHNR and CDR2 FQNEAQ (reference sequence). The CDR3 length is 16 residues. This clone was counted between two and nine times. After isolation, RNA underwent reverse transcription to generate cDNA as the sequencing template. Only in-frame clones appear in the TCRdb table, and some are missing; sequencing was by immunoSEQ multiplex PCR. The sample includes fewer than 70,000 clones, 44% of them seen just once. This sequence joins TRBV7-9 and TRBJ2-1, with D possibly matching TRBD2 (6 bases). Sequencing used NKG2D-low CD8+ T cells sorted from blood. This clonotype was sampled from a human donor with alopecia areata. CDR3 protein: CASSLEVGGLYNEQFF. CDR3 nucleotide sequence: TGTGCCAGCAGCTTAGAAGTGGGAGGCCTCTACAATGAGCAGTTCTTC. Looking up the rest from reference TRBV7-9 and TRBJ2-1 gives the full variable domain: DTGVSQNPRHKITKRGQNVTFRCDPISEHNRLYWYRQTLGQGPEFLTYFQNEAQLEKSRLLSDRFSAERPKGSFSTLEIQRTEQGDSAMYLCASSLEVGGLYNEQFFGPGTRLTVL.